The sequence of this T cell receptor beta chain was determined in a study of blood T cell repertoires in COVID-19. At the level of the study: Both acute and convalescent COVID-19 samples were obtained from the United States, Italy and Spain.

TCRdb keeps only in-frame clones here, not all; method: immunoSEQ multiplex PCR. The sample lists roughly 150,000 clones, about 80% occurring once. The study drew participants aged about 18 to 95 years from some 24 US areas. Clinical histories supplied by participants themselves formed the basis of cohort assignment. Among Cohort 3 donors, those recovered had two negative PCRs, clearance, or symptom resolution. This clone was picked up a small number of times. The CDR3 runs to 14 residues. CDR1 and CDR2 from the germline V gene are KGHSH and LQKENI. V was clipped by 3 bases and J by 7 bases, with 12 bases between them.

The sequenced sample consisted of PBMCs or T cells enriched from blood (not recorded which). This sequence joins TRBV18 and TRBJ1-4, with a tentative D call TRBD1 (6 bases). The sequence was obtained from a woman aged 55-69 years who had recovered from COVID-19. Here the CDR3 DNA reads TGTGCCAGCTCACCTACAGGGACGGGTGAAAAACTGTTTTTT. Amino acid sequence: CASSPTGTGEKLFF.